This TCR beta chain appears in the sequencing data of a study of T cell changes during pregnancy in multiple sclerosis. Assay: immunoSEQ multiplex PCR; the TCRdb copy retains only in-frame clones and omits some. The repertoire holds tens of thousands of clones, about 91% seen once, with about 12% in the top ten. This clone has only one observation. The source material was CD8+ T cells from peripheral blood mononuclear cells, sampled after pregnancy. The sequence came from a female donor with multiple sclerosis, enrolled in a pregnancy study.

The CDR3 here is CASSLGQGEDTQYF. Written as DNA, the CDR3 is TGTGCCAGCAGCTTGGGACAGGGGGAGGATACGCAGTATTTT. This chain uses TRBV7-9 with TRBJ2-3; 11 bases are a match to TRBD1. Germline values: CDR1 SEHNR, CDR2 FQNEAQ (reference sequence). The J segment lost 6 bases and the V segment lost 3 bases, leaving 2 bases of the junction unmatched. CDR3 length: 14 amino acids. The variable domain in full, completed from reference TRBV7-9 and TRBJ2-3, reads DTGVSQNPRHKITKRGQNVTFRCDPISEHNRLYWYRQTLGQGPEFLTYFQNEAQLEKSRLLSDRFSAERPKGSFSTLEIQRTEQGDSAMYLCASSLGQGEDTQYFGPGTRLTVL.